This T cell receptor (beta chain) was identified during a study of response to subunit inactivated influenza vaccine. Study results and limitations: Authors suggested few new T cells are recruited by each seasonal influenza vaccination.

A remark on this clonotype: Its antigen is not known. The DNA is left out, because the CDR3 cannot be placed on it with certainty; the CDR3 is given as TCRdb lists it.

The CDR3 is 18 residues long, ends included. One entry per CDR3 protein, called by TCRdb with MiXCR from the RT-PCR reads. This sample has around 480,000 distinct CDR3 sequences, with approximately 15% found just once. The chain couples TRBV21-1 to TRBJ1-5; TRBD1 is the table's D call and was not checked against the DNA. TRBV21-1 is a pseudogene locus. The sequencing here drew on CD4+ T cells sorted from PBMCs, taken around 2 years after vaccination. This sequence originates from a man between 50 and 70 years old who received an inactivated influenza vaccine. This CDR3 reads CASSVGQGAFACNQPQHF.